These 12 T cell receptor beta chains were all obtained from the same sample, sequenced in a study of beta chain features in type 1 diabetes. Study-wide findings and caveats: Moderately but significantly shorter TCRB CDR3s were found in Type 1 diabetes patients in all four CD4+ subsets.

These TCRs' antigens remain unknown. Investigators reverse transcribed all isolated RNA, so they sequenced expressed TCRB transcripts. Generated by immunoSEQ multiplex PCR, the TCRdb table keeps only in-frame clones and is missing some. Of more than 25,000 clones in the sample, 45% to 65% were seen once. The source material was Tregs from blood. Source of these receptors: a woman aged 18-29 years with type 1 diabetes.

The chain links TRBV6-5 to TRBJ1-6, with TRBD1 matching 7 bases. J was trimmed by 6 bases and V by 6 bases; bases with no gene match: 8. The length of the CDR3 is 15 residues. CDR1 MNHEY and CDR2 SVGAGI come from the germline V gene. CDR3 in DNA: TGTGCCAGCAGACCCACAGGGGTCGTTAATTCACCCCTCCACTTT. Protein sequence: CASRPTGVVNSPLHF.

In this sample, this clone turned up once. This chain links TRBV25-1 with TRBJ2-7; no clear D. Germline V gene sequence: CDR1 MGHDK, CDR2 SYGVNS. Trimming removed 1 base at V and 3 bases at J, with 4 bases between. The CDR3 runs to 12 residues. This CDR3 is CASSESNYEQYF. The CDR3 DNA reads TGTGCCAGCAGTGAATCAAACTACGAGCAGTACTTC.

The chain has TRBV19 and TRBJ1-1, with 7 nucleotides matching TRBD1. The CDR3 consists of 15 residues. The germline V gene has CDR1 LNHDA and CDR2 SQIVND (reference sequence). V was pared by 4 bases and J by 5 bases, with 10 bases of the junction left unmatched. CDR3 sequence (DNA): TGTGCCAGTAGTAGATTAACAGGGGATAGGACTGAAGCTTTCTTT. Translation: CASSRLTGDRTEAFF.

In nucleotides, the CDR3 is TGTGCCAGCAGCTTCCTAGCGGGAATGGGGCCCAATGAGCAGTTCTTC. This encodes CASSFLAGMGPNEQFF. This chain connects TRBV7-3 to TRBJ2-1, with 9 nucleotides matching TRBD2. Germline CDR1 SGHTA, CDR2 FQGTGA. The junction had 9 bases not matched to a gene; V was cut back by 3 bases and J by 6 bases. The CDR3 sequence is 16 residues long.

The rearrangement links TRBV19 to TRBJ1-2; 9 nucleotides match TRBD1. Germline assignment: CDR1 LNHDA and CDR2 SQIVND (reference sequence). This CDR3 comprises 16 residues. J lost 2 bases, V lost 5 bases, and 9 bases had no gene match. The CDR3 sequence is CASSWDRELRNYGYTF. CDR3 DNA: TGTGCCAGTAGTTGGGACAGGGAACTTCGGAACTATGGCTACACCTTC.

The J gene is TRBJ2-1, the V gene TRBV2, with D unclear. Germline V lookup: CDR1 SNHLY, CDR2 FYNNEI. The V end was cut by 0 bases, the J end by 3 bases, with 6 bases between. CDR3 length: 14 residues. The CDR3 DNA follows: TGTGCCAGCAGTGAAGCATCAGTCTACAATGAGCAGTTCTTC. Translation gives CASSEASVYNEQFF.

This CDR3 reads CASRLPSGQPQHF. The CDR3 DNA sequence: TGTGCCAGTAGACTCCCCTCGGGTCAGCCCCAGCATTTT. The chain employs TRBV28 and TRBJ1-5; D uncertain. The germline V gene has CDR1 MDHEN and CDR2 SYDVKM. The CDR3 contains 13 residues. The V end was cut by 9 bases, the J end by 6 bases, with 15 bases between.

This clone turned up a few times. The chain recombines TRBV14 with TRBJ2-1; TRBD2 aligns across 10 bases. The germline CDR1 and CDR2 sequences are SGHDN and FVKESK. V lost 7 bases, J lost 4 bases, and 10 bases stayed unmatched. This CDR3 has 16 amino acids. Here the CDR3 reads CASTSPSGRVYNEQFF. CDR3 bases: TGTGCCAGCACCTCACCCAGCGGGAGGGTATACAATGAGCAGTTCTTC.

The chain employs TRBV5-1 and TRBJ1-2; 7 nucleotides match TRBD1. Germline assignment: CDR1 SGHRS and CDR2 YFSETQ. V lost 4 bases to trimming and J lost 5 bases; unmatched junction nucleotides: 11. This CDR3 spans 15 amino acids. CDR3: CASSPGMGQLYGYTF. The CDR3 DNA is TGCGCCAGCAGCCCAGGAATGGGACAGCTTTATGGCTACACCTTC.

The rearrangement uses TRBV7-2 and TRBJ2-2, with TRBD2 identical over 8 bases. With 5 bases clipped from V and 0 bases from J, the junction kept 5 bases outside the gene matches. Germline-derived CDR1 and CDR2 are SGHTA and FQGNSA. CDR3 length equals 16 residues. The CDR3 here is CASSPPLAANTGELFF. The CDR3 DNA reads as TGTGCCAGCAGCCCCCCACTAGCGGCGAACACCGGGGAGCTGTTTTTT.

The chain combines TRBV4-3 with TRBJ2-7, with unresolved D. Germline CDR1 LGHNA, CDR2 YSLEER. This CDR3 contains 14 residues. Trimming shortened V by 1 base and J by 3 bases, and 10 bases separated the two germline ends. CDR3 region: CASSQGRQNYEQYF. The CDR3 DNA reads as TGCGCCAGCAGCCAAGGGCGGCAGAACTACGAGCAGTACTTC.

This clone was seen a handful of times. V is TRBV5-1 and J is TRBJ2-2; 11 bases align to TRBD2. This CDR3 has 16 amino acids. J gave up 5 bases and V 0 bases, and 3 bases lay outside the gene matches. Per the germline V gene, CDR1 is SGHRS and CDR2 is YFSETQ. The chain's CDR3 is CASSLAASGRTGELFF. DNA for the CDR3: TGCGCCAGCAGCTTGGCCGCTAGCGGGAGGACCGGGGAGCTGTTTTTT.